These 4 T cell receptor beta chains were all obtained from the same sample, sequenced in a study of a mutant IDH1 vaccine in newly diagnosed glioma. The time point here: baseline, week 1 (first vaccination visit). Treatment here: pre-vaccination baseline after standard-of-care therapy. Only in-frame clones appear in the TCRdb table, and some are missing; sequencing was by immunoSEQ multiplex PCR. Among fewer than 100,000 clones listed, roughly 89% were seen once. The sample in question was PBMCs, obtained from a glioma patient treated with radiotherapy, temozolomide or both. All receptors derive from a woman aged 45-60 years with glioma.

The rearrangement links TRBV28 to TRBJ2-5, with a weak D call TRBD2 (6 bases). The CDR3 covers 13 residues. Germline V gene sequence: CDR1 MDHEN, CDR2 SYDVKM. V lost 5 bases and J lost 4, with 11 bases in between. The CDR3 DNA follows: TGTGCCAGCAGTGAGATGGGGGGAGAGACCCAGTACTTC. Protein: CASSEMGGETQYF.

V usage is TRBV6-5 and J usage is TRBJ1-5; D is undetermined. The CDR3 has 14 residues. Trimming took 2 bases from V and 5 from J, leaving 10 bases between them. CDR1 and CDR2 (germline): MNHEY, SVGAGI. The CDR3 reads CASSYQHTDQPQHF. Here the CDR3 DNA reads TGTGCCAGCAGTTACCAACACACCGATCAGCCCCAGCATTTT.

This chain connects TRBV6-5 to TRBJ1-1; D gene unclear. The V gene lost 5 bases and the J gene lost 5 bases, with 6 bases spanning the gap. CDR3 length equals 11 residues. CDR1 MNHEY and CDR2 SVGAGI come from the germline V gene. The CDR3 here is CASSDGTEAFF. CDR3 DNA: TGTGCCAGCAGTGATGGAACTGAAGCTTTCTTT.

J is TRBJ2-7 and V is TRBV18, with TRBD2 matching 14 bases. The CDR3 consists of 15 residues. V lost 6 bases to trimming and J lost 2 bases; unmatched junction nucleotides: 3. The germline V gene has CDR1 KGHSH and CDR2 LQKENI. In DNA, the CDR3 is TGTGCCAGCTCGCGGGGACTAGCGGGAGCCTACGAGCAGTACTTC. Its protein product is CASSRGLAGAYEQYF. Variable domain in full (rest from reference TRBV18 and TRBJ2-7): NAGVMQNPRHLVRRRGQEARLRCSPMKGHSHVYWYRQLPEEGLKFMVYLQKENIIDESGMPKERFSAEFPKEGPSILRIQQVVRGDSAAYFCASSRGLAGAYEQYFGPGTRLTVT.